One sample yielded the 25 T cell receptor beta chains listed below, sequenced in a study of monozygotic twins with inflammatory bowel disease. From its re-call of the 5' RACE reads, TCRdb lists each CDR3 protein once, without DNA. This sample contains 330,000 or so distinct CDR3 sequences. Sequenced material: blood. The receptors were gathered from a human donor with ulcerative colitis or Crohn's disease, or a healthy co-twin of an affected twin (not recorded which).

CDR3 protein: CASSMDSSFSEASF. The rearrangement links TRBV5-1 to TRBJ1-1. This CDR3 comprises 14 residues. CDR1 is SGHRS, CDR2 YFSETQ, per germline.

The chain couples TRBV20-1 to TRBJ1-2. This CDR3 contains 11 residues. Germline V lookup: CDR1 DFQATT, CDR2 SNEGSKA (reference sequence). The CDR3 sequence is CSASDNYGYTF.

CDR3 loop: CASSYGFGNTEAFF. V is TRBV6-5 and J is TRBJ1-1. CDR1 is MNHEY and CDR2 is SVGAGI in the germline V gene. This CDR3 comprises 14 residues.

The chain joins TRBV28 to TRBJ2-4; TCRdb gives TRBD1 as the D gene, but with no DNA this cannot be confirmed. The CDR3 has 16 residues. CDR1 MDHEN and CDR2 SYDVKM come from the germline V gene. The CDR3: CASSLFGGALRNIQYF.

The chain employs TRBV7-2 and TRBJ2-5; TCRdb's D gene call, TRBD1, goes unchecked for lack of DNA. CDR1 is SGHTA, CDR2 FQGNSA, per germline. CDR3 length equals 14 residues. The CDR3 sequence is CASSLVVGAGTQYF.

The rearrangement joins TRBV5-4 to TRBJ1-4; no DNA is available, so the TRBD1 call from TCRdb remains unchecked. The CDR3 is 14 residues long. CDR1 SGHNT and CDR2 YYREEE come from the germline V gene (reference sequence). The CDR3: CASSLDAGQGTLFF.

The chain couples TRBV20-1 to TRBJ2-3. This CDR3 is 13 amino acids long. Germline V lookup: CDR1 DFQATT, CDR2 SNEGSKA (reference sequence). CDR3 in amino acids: CSARVANTDTQYF.

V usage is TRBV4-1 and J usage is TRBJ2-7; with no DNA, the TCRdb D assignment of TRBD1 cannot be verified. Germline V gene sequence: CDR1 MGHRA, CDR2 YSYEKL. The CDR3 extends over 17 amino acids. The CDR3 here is CASSQDLGTGGFYEQYF.

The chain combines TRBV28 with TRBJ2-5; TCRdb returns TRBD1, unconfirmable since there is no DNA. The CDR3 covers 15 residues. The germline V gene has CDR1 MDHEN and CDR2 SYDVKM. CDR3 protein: CASSLPGTGTETQYF.

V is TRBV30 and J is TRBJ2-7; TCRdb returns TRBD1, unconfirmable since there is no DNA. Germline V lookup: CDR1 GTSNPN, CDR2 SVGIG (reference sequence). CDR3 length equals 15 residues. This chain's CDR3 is CAWSVRDTPTYEQYF. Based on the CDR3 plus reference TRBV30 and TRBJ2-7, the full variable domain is SQTIHQWPATLVQPVGSPLSLECTVEGTSNPNLYWYRQAAGRGLQLLFYSVGIGQISSEVPQNLSASRPQDRQFILSSKKLLLSDSGFYLCAWSVRDTPTYEQYFGPGTRLTVT.

The CDR3 loop is CASSFPRDSQETQYF. The rearrangement joins TRBV5-5 to TRBJ2-5; TCRdb calls TRBD1, which cannot be checked without DNA. The CDR3 extends over 15 amino acids. Germline CDR1 reads SGHKS; CDR2 reads YYEKEE (reference sequence).

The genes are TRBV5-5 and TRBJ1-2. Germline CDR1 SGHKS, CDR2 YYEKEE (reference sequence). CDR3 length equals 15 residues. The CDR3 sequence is CASSHQAQLNYGYTF.

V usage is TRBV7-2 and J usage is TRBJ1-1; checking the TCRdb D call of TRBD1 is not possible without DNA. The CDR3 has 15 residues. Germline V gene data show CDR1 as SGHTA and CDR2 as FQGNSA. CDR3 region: CASSLAMGGSTEAFF.

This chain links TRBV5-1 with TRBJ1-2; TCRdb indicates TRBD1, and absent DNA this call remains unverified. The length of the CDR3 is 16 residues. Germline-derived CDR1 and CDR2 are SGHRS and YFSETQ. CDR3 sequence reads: CASSLAPGAGGYGYTF.

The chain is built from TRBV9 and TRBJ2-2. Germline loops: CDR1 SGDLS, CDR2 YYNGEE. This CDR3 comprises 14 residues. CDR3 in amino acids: CASSDGLTTGELFF.

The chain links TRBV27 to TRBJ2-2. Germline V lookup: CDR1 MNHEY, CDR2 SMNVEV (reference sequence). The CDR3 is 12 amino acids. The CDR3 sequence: CASKSYGGELFF.

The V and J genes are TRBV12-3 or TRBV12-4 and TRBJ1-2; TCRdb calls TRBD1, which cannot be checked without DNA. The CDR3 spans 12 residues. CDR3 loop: CASSGTGRGYTF.

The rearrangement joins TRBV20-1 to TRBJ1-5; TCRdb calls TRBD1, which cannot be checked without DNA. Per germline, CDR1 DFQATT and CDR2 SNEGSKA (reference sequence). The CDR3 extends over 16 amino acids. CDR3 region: CSAKGQGATGNQPQHF.

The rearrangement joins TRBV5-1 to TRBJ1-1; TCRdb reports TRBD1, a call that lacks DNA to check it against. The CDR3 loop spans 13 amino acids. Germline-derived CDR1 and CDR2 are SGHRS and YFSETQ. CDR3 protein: CASSSQGGTEAFF.

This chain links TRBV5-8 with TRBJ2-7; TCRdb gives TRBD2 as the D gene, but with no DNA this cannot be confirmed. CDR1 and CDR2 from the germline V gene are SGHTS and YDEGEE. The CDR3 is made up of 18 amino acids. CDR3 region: CASSLTGTSIMTNYEQYF.

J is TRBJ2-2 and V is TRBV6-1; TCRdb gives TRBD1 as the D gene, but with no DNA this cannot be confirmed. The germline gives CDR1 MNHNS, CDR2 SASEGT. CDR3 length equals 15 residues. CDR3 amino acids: CATGTGVIRTGELFF.

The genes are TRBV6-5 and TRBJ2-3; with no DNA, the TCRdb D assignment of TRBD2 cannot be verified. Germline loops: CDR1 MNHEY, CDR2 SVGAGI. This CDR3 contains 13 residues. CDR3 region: CASKRGNGDTQYF.

Here the CDR3 reads CASSFGQEGTGELFF. J is TRBJ2-2 and V is TRBV12-3 or TRBV12-4; as DNA is missing, the TRBD1 call by TCRdb cannot be tested. CDR3 length equals 15 residues.

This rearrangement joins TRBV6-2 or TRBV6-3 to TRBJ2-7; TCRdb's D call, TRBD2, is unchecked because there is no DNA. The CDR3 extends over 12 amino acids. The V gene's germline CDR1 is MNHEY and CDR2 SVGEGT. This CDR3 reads CASSSLPYEQYF.

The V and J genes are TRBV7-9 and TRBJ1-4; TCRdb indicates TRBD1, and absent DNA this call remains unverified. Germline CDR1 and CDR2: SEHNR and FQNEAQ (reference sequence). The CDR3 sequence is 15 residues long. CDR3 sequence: CASSPGTGGYEKLFF.